This T cell receptor beta chain was profiled in a study of neurological immune-mediated disorders. Indicated time point: longitudinal time-point 3. Stored at -80 C, 2 million PBMCs were the source of the unsorted libraries. The cDNA was synthesized by means of template-switch 5'RACE, which was carried out with 10-nucleotide random UMIs. TCRdb ran MiXCR on the 5' RACE reads and lists one entry per CDR3 protein. Among roughly 100,000 distinct CDR3 sequences listed, approximately 11% were seen once. This clonotype occurred many times. Its target is not known. Regarding the study as a whole: None of the CDR3 amino acid sequences found in expanded clones was shared across subjects. This suggests that the TCR-beta repertoires were private in all groups. HTLV-1-associated myelopathy showed the most TCR clonal expansion; multiple sclerosis the least, below healthy controls.

CDR1 and CDR2 from the germline V gene are MNHEY and SVGAGI. V lost 5 bases and J lost 5; bases outside the gene matches: 12. This CDR3 is 16 amino acids long. This sequence originates from a female donor with HTLV-1-associated myelopathy (HAM/TSP). The sample was PBMCs. The chain employs TRBV6-5 and TRBJ2-5, with TRBD1 matching over 9 bases. CDR3 amino acids: CASSLQGAMTRETQYF. CDR3 coding DNA: TGTGCCAGCAGTCTACAGGGGGCAATGACCCGGGAGACCCAGTACTTC.